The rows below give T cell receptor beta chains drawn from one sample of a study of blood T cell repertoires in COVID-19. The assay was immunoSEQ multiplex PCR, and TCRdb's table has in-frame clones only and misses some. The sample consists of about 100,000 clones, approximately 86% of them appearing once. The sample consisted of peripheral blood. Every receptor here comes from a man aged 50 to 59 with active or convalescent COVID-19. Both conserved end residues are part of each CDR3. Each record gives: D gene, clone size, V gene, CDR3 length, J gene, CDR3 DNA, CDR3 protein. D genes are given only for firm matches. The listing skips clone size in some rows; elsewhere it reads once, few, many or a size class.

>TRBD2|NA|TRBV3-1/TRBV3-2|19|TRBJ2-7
TGTGCCAGCAGCCACGACGTCCCGGGACTAGCGGGAGGCGCCTACGAGCAGTACTTC
CASSHDVPGLAGGAYEQYF
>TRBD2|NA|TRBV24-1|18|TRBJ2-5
TGTGCCACCAGTGATCCAACCTCGACTAGCGGGGCCCAAGAGACCCAGTACTTC
CATSDPTSTSGAQETQYF
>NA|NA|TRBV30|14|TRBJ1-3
TGTGCCTGGAGTGGGGACAACTCTGGAAACACCATATATTTT
CAWSGDNSGNTIYF
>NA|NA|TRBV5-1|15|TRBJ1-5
TGCGCCAGCAGCTTGGGGACAGCGAGCAATCAGCCCCAGCATTTT
CASSLGTASNQPQHF
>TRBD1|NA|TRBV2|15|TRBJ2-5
TGTGCCAGCCAACTTGACAGGGGGAGGCAAGAGACCCAGTACTTC
CASQLDRGRQETQYF
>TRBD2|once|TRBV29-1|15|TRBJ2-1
TGCAGCGTTTGGGCTAGCGGGAGCCACAATCATGAGCAGTTCTTC
CSVWASGSHNHEQFF
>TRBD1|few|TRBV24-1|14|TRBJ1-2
TGTGCCACCACTATAGGACAGGAGAACTATGGCTACACCTTC
CATTIGQENYGYTF
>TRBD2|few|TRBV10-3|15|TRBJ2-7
TGTGCCATCAGTGCAGGGACTAGCGGGGCCTACGAGCAGTACTTC
CAISAGTSGAYEQYF
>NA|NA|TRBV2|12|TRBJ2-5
TGTGCCAGCAAACCAGGGGGGGAGACCCAGTACTTC
CASKPGGETQYF
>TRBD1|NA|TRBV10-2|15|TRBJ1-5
TGCGCCAGCAGTGAGTCGACAGGGGCGCGGCAGCCCCAGCATTTT
CASSESTGARQPQHF
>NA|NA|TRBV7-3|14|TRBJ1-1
TGTGCCAGCAGCCTTGGACAGTCGAACACTGAAGCTTTCTTT
CASSLGQSNTEAFF
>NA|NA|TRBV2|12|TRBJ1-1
TGTGCCAGCAGTGAGGCGGGTACTGAAGCTTTCTTT
CASSEAGTEAFF
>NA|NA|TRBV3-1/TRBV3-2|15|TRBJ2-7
TGTGCCAGCAGCCAAGAATCCAGGGGCGCTATTGGGCAGTACTTC
CASSQESRGAIGQYF
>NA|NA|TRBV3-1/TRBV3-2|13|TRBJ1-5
TGTGCCAGCAGCCTAGCCCTTGATCAGCCCCAGCATTTT
CASSLALDQPQHF
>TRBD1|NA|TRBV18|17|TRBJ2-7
TGTGCCAGCTCACCAGGTCGACCGGGACAGGGGGTTTACGAGCAGTACTTC
CASSPGRPGQGVYEQYF
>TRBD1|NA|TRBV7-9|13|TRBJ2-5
TGTGCCAGCAGCCCCGGACAGGGAGGGACCCAGTACTTC
CASSPGQGGTQYF
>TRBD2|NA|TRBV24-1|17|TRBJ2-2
TGTGCCACCAGTGACCCCAGCGGGAGGGCCTCCACCGGGGAGCTGTTTTTT
CATSDPSGRASTGELFF
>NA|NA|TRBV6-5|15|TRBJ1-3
TGTGCCAGCAGACCACAGGGCCTCTCTGGAAACACCATATATTTT
CASRPQGLSGNTIYF
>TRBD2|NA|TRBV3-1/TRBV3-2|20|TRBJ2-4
TGTGCCAGCAGCCCGGTACCGGGACTAGCGGGAGAAGGGGCCAAAAACATTCAGTACTTC
CASSPVPGLAGEGAKNIQYF
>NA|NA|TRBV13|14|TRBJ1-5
TGTGCCAGCAGCTTGGGCGGGGGCGATCAGCCCCAGCATTTT
CASSLGGGDQPQHF
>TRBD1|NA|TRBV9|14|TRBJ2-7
TGTGCCAGCAGCATCGGGACAGGGGGGACCGAGCAGTACTTC
CASSIGTGGTEQYF
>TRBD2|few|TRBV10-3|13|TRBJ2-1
TGTGCCATCCGAGCGGGAGGGAGGAATGAGCAGTTCTTC
CAIRAGGRNEQFF
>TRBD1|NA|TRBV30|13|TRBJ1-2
TGTGCCGGCGGTCGGGACAGGGACTATGGCTACACCTTC
CAGGRDRDYGYTF
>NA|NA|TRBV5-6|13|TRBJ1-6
TGTGCCAGCAGCACCACGAGGGATTCACCCCTCCACTTT
CASSTTRDSPLHF
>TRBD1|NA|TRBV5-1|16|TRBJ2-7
TGCGCCAGCAGCCCCCTTCCGGGACAGGGGGAGGAGGAGCAGTACTTC
CASSPLPGQGEEEQYF
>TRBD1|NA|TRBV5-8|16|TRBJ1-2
TGTGCCAGCACCTCAAGTTGGCGACAGGGAATACACGGCTACACCTTC
CASTSSWRQGIHGYTF
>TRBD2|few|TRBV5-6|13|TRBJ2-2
TGTGCCAGCAGAGTGGGACTATTCGGGGAGCTGTTTTTT
CASRVGLFGELFF
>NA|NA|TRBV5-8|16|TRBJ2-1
TGTGCCAGCAGCTTAACTGTCCAGGGTTCCTACAATGAGCAGTTCTTC
CASSLTVQGSYNEQFF
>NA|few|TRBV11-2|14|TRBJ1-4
TGTGCCAGCAGCTTAGGGAACAGGGCTGAAAAACTGTTTTTT
CASSLGNRAEKLFF
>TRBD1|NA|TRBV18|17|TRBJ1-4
TGTGCCAGCTCACCGACAGGGTTACTAGGAACTAATGAAAAACTGTTTTTT
CASSPTGLLGTNEKLFF
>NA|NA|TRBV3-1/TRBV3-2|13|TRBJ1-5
TGTGCCAGCAGCGTCGACAGGTTCCAGCCCCAGCATTTT
CASSVDRFQPQHF
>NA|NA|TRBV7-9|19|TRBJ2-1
TGTGCCAGCAGCCTAGGGTCTTCCTCAGGGAAGAAGAGGTCCAATGAGCAGTTCTTC
CASSLGSSSGKKRSNEQFF